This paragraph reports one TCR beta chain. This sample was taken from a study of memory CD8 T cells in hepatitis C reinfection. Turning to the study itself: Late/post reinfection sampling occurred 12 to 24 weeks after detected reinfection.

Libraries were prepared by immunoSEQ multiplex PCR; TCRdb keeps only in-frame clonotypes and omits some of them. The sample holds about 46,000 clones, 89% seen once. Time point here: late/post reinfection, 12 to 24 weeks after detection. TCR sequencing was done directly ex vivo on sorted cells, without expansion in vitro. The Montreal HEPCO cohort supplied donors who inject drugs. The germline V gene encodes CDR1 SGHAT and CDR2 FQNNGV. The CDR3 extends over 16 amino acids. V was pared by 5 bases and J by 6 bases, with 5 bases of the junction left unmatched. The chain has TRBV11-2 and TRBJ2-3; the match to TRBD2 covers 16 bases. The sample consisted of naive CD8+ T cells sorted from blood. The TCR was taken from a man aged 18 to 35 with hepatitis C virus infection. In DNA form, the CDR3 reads TGTGCCAGCAGCCCCGGGACTAGCGGGGGGGCGGATACGCAGTATTTT. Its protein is CASSPGTSGGADTQYF.